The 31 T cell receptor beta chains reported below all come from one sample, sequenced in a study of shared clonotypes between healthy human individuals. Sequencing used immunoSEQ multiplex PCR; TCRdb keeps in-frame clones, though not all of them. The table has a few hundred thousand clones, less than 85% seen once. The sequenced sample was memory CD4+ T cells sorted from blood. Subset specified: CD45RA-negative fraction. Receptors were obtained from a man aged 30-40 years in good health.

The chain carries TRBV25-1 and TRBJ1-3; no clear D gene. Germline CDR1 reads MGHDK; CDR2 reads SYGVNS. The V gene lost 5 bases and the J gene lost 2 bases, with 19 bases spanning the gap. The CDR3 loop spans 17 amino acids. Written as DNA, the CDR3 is TGTGCCAGCAGTTCCGACCCCAGGACGGCTGCTGGAAACACCATATATTTT. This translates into CASSSDPRTAAGNTIYF.

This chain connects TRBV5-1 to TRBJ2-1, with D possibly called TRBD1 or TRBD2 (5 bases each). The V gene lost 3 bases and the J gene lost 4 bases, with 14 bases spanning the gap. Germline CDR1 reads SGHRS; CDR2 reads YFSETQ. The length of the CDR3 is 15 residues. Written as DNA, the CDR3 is TGCGCCAGCAGCTCCACGGGGCAAGAATACAATGAGCAGTTCTTC. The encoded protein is CASSSTGQEYNEQFF.

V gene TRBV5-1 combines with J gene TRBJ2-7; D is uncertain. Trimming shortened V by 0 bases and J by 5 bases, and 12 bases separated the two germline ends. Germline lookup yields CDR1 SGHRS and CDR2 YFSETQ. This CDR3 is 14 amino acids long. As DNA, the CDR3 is TGCGCCAGCAGCTTGGATTCCCGGCGGAACGAGCAGTACTTC. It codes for CASSLDSRRNEQYF. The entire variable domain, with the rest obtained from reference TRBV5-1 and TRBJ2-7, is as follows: KAGVTQTPRYLIKTRGQQVTLSCSPISGHRSVSWYQQTPGQGLQFLFEYFSETQRNKGNFPGRFSGRQFSNSRSEMNVSTLELGDSALYLCASSLDSRRNEQYFGPGTRLTVT.

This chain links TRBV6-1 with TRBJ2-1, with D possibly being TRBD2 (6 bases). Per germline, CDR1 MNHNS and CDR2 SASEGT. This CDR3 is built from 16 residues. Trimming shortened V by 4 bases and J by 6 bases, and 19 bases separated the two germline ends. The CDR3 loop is CASSARLARATNEQFF. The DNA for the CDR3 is TGTGCCAGCAGTGCCCGGCTAGCGCGAGCGACCAATGAGCAGTTCTTC.

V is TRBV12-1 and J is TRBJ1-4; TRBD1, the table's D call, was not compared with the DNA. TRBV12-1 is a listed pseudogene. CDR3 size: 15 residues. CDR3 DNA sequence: TGTGCCAGCAGCTTTGGCGGACAGGGATATGAAAAACTGTTTTTT. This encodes CASSFGGQGYEKLFF.

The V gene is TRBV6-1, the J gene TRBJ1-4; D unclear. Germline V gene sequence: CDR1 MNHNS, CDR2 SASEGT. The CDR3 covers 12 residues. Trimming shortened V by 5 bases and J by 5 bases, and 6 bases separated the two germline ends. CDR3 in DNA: TGTGCCAGCAGTCCCCGAAATGAAAAACTGTTTTTT. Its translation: CASSPRNEKLFF.

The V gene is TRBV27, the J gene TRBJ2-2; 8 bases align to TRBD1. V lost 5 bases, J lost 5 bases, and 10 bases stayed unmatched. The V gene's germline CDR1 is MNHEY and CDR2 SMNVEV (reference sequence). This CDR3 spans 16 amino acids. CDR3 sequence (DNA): TGTGCCAGCAGTGCAGACAGGGGTCGAGGGACCGGGGAGCTGTTTTTT. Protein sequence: CASSADRGRGTGELFF.

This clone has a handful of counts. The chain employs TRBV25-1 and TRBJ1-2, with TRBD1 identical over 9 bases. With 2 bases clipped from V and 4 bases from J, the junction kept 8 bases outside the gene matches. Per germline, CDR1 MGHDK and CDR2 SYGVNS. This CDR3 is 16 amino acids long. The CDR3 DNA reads TGTGCCAGCAGTGAACCCGGGACAGGGATCGCCTATGGCTACACCTTC. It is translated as CASSEPGTGIAYGYTF.

CDR3 nucleotide sequence: TGTGCCAGCAGCTTAGCTTGGGGGGGCGATGAGCAGTTCTTC. Translation: CASSLAWGGDEQFF. V and J are TRBV7-9 and TRBJ2-1, with D perhaps matching TRBD2 (7 bases). CDR1 SEHNR and CDR2 FQNEAQ come from the germline V gene (reference sequence). This CDR3 region has 14 residues. The ends were cut back, 0 bases at V and 8 bases at J, with 11 bases in the middle.

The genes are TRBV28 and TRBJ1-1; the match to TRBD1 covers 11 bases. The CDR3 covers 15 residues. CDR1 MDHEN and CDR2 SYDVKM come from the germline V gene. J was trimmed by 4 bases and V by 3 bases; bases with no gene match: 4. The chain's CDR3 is CASSFRDRGTTEAFF. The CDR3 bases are TGTGCCAGCAGTTTTAGGGACAGGGGGACCACTGAAGCTTTCTTT.

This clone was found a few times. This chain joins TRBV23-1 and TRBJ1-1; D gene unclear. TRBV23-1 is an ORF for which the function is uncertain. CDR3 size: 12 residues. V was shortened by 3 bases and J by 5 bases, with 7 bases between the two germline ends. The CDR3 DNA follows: TGCGCCAGCAGTCAGCAGCGGACTGAAGCTTTCTTT. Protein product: CASSQQRTEAFF.

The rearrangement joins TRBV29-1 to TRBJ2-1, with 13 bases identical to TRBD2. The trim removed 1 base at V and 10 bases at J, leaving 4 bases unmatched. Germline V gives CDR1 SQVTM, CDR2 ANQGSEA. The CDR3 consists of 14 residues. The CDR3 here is CSVEGTSGSWEQFF. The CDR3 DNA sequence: TGCAGCGTTGAAGGGACTAGCGGGAGCTGGGAGCAGTTCTTC.

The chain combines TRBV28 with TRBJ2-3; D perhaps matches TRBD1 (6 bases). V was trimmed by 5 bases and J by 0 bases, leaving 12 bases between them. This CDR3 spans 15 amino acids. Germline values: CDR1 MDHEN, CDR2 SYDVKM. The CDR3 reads CASSTRRGSTDTQYF. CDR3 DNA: TGTGCCAGCAGTACCCGCAGGGGCAGCACAGATACGCAGTATTTT.

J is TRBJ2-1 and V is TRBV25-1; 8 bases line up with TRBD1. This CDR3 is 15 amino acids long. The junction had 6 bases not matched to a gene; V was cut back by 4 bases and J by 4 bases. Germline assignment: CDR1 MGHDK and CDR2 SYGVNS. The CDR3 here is CASSAPGTGYNEQFF. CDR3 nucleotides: TGTGCCAGCAGTGCCCCCGGGACAGGATACAATGAGCAGTTCTTC.

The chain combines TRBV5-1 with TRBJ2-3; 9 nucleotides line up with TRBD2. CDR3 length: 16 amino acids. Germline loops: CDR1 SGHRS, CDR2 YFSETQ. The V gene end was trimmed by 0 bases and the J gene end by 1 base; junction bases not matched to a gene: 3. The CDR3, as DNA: TGCGCCAGCAGCTTGGAGACTAGCGGTGGCACAGATACGCAGTATTTT. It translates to CASSLETSGGTDTQYF.

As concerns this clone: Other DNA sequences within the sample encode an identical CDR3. For the CDR3, the DNA is TGTGCCAGCTCGGGGGTTCAAGAGACCCAGTACTTC. Translating it yields CASSGVQETQYF. The chain couples TRBV28 to TRBJ2-5; tentatively, D is TRBD2 (6 bases). V was cut by 8 bases and J by 2 bases, with 9 bases left in between. The length of the CDR3 is 12 residues. Germline V gene sequence: CDR1 MDHEN, CDR2 SYDVKM.

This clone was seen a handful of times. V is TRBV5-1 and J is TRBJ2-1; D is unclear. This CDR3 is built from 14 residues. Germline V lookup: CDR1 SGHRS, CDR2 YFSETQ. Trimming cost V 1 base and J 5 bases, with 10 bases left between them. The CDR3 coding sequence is TGCGCCAGCAGCTTGAGGGCAGGAAACAATGAGCAGTTCTTC. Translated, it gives CASSLRAGNNEQFF.

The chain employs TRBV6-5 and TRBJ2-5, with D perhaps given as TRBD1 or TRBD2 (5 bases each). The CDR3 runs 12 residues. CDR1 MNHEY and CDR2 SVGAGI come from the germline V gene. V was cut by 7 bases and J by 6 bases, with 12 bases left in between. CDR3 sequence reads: CASKGREKTQYF. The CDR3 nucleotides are TGTGCCAGCAAGGGCAGGGAGAAGACCCAGTACTTC.

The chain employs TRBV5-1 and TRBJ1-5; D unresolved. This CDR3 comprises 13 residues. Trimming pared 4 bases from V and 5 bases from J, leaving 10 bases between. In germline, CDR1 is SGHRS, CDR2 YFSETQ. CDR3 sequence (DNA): TGCGCCAGCAGCGGGCTCCCAGATCAGCCCCAGCATTTT. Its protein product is CASSGLPDQPQHF.

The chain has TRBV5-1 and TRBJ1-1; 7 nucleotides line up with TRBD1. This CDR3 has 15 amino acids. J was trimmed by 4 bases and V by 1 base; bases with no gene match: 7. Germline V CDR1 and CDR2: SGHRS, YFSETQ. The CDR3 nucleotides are TGCGCCAGCAGCTTGTCTAGGGGGCCGATCACTGAAGCTTTCTTT. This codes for CASSLSRGPITEAFF.

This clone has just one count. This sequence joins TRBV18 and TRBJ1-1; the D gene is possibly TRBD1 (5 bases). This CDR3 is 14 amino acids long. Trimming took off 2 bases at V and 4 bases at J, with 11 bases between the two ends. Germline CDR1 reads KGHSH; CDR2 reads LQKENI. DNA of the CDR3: TGTGCCAGCTCACCAAGGGGCCGGGGCACTGAAGCTTTCTTT. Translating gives CASSPRGRGTEAFF.

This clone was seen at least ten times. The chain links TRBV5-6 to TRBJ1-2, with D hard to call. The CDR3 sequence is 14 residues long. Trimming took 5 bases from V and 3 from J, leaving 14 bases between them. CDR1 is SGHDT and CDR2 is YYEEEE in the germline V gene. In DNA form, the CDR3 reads TGTGCCAGCAGACCCCCTGGGTCGGACTATGGCTACACCTTC. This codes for CASRPPGSDYGYTF. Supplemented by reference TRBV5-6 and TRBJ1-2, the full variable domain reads DAGVTQSPTHLIKTRGQQVTLRCSPKSGHDTVSWYQQALGQGPQFIFQYYEEEERQRGNFPDRFSGHQFPNYSSELNVNALLLGDSALYLCASRPPGSDYGYTFGSGTRLTVV.

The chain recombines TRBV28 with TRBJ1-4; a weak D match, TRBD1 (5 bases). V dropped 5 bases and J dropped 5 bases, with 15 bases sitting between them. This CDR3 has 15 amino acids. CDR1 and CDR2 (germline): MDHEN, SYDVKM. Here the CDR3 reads CASSPPGGGNEKLFF. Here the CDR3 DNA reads TGTGCCAGCAGTCCGCCCGGGGGTGGGAATGAAAAACTGTTTTTT.

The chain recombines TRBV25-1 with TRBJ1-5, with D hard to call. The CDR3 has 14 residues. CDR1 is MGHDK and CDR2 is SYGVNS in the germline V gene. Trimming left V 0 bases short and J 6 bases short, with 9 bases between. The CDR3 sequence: CASSEYRAGQPQHF. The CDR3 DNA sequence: TGTGCCAGCAGTGAATATAGGGCAGGTCAGCCCCAGCATTTT.

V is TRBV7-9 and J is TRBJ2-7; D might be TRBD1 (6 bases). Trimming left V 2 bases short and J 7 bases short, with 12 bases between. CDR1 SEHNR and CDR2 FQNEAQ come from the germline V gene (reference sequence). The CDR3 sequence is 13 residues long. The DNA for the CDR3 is TGTGCCAGCAGCTTAAGACCCGACAGGGAGCAGTACTTC. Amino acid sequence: CASSLRPDREQYF. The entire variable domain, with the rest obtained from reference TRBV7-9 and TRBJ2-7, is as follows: DTGVSQNPRHKITKRGQNVTFRCDPISEHNRLYWYRQTLGQGPEFLTYFQNEAQLEKSRLLSDRFSAERPKGSFSTLEIQRTEQGDSAMYLCASSLRPDREQYFGPGTRLTVT.

The CDR3, as DNA: TGCGCCAGCAGCTCCCAGACAGTGAACACTGAAGCTTTCTTT. Its translation is CASSSQTVNTEAFF. The V and J genes are TRBV5-1 and TRBJ1-1; D is possibly TRBD1 (5 bases). V shed 3 bases and J shed 0 bases, with 9 bases lying between them. This CDR3 is 14 amino acids long. Germline V lookup: CDR1 SGHRS, CDR2 YFSETQ. Together with reference TRBV5-1 and TRBJ1-1, the CDR3 gives the full variable domain: KAGVTQTPRYLIKTRGQQVTLSCSPISGHRSVSWYQQTPGQGLQFLFEYFSETQRNKGNFPGRFSGRQFSNSRSEMNVSTLELGDSALYLCASSSQTVNTEAFFGQGTRLTVV.

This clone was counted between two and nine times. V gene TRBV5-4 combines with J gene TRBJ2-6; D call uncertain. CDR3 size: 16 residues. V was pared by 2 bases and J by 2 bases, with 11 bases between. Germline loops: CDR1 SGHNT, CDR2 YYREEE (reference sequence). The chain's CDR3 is CASSLSSWAGANVLTF. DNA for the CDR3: TGTGCCAGCAGCTTAAGCTCGTGGGCTGGGGCCAACGTCCTGACTTTC.

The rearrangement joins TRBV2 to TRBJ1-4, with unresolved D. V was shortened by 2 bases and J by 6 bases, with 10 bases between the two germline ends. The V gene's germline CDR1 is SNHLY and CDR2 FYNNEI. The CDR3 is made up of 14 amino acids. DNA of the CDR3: TGTGCCAGCAGTGAAAGGAGTGTATATGAAAAACTGTTTTTT. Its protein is CASSERSVYEKLFF. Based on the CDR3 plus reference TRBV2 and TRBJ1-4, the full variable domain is EPEVTQTPSHQVTQMGQEVILRCVPISNHLYFYWYRQILGQKVEFLVSFYNNEISEKSEIFDDQFSVERPDGSNFTLKIRSTKLEDSAMYFCASSERSVYEKLFFGSGTQLSVL.

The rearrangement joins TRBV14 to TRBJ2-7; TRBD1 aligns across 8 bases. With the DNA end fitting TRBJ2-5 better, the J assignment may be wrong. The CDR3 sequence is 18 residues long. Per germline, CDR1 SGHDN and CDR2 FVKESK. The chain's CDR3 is CASSQAPGRTGKGETQYF. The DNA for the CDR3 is TGTGCCAGCAGCCAAGCCCCCGGACGGACAGGGAAGGGGGAGACCCAGTACTTC.

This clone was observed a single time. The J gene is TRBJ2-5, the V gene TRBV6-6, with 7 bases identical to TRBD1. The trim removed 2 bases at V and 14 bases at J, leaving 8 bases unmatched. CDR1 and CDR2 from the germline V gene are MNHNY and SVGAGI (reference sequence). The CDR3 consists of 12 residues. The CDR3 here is CASSYIGQERYF. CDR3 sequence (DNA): TGTGCCAGCAGTTACATCGGACAGGAACGTTACTTC.

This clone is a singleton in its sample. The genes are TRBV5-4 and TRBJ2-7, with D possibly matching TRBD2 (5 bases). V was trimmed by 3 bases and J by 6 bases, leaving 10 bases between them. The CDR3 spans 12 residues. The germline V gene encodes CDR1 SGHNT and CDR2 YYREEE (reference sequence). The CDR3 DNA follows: TGTGCCAGCAGCTCTACGGCGGGCGAGCAGTACTTC. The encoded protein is CASSSTAGEQYF.